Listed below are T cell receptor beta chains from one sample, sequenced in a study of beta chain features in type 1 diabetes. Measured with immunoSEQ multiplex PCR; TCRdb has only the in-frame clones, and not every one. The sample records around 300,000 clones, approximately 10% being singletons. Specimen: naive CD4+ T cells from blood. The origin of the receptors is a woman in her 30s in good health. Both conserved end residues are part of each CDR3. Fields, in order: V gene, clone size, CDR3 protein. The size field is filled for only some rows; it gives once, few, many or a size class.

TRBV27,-,CASSLLGGRTPYEQYF
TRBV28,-,CASSSRTGWYEQYF
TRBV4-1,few,CASSQTGDTETQYF
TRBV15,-,CATSRGGLAGGETQYF
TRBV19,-,CATQGGNGNQPQHF
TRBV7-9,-,CASSLQGGAVEKLFF
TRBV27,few,CASSRATSVTYEQYF
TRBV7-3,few,CASSPTGQETQYF
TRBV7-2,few,CASSFRETYEQYF
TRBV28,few,CASSLGGSSYNEQFF
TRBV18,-,CASSPLSAGAIGELFF
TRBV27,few,CASSSTGTGTDTQYF
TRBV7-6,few,CASSPSGGRKTQYF
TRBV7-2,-,CASSLQAETSYEQYF
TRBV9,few,CASSAGGVSEGYTF
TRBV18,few,CASSPPTGTGTYNEQFF
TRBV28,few,CASTQGGNSNQPQHF
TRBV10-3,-,CAIRQDSEAFF
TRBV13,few,CASSRRPGSPGANVLTF
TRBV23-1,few,CASSHRQGNYGYTF
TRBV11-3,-,CASSLGTSVDTQYF
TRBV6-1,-,CASNQVNTEAFF
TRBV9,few,CASSPGGGYNEQFF
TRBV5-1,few,CASSAGLSDTQYF
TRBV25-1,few,CASQTGTSAYYGYTF
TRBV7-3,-,CASSLAGNSYNEQFF
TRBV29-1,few,CSVELLAGGSYNEQFF
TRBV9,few,CASSVGIREFDEQYF
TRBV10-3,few,CAISESPGRQETQYF
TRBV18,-,CASSPSRDRGHEQYF
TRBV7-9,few,CASSTGWTEAFF
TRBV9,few,CASSSGVATEAFF
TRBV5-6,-,CASSIGAQGDTEAFF
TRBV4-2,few,CASSRALAGAQETQYF
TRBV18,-,CASSPDGTGGRGTEAFF
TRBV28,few,CASSFSPRGTGNTIYF
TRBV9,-,CASSLGTSSSTDTQYF
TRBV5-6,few,CASSSGQGIHNEQFF
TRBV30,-,CASSEKRNTDTQYF
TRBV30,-,CAWSVRGGWGYGYTF
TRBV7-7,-,CASSSDIQETQYF
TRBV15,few,CATSSGTGINAYEQYF
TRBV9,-,CASSPQRGTDFSGANVLTF
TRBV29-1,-,CSVERGSGSISYNEQFF
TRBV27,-,CASSLLRLAGSTDTQYF
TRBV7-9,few,CASSLALLANEQFF
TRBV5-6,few,CASSWRQGRSQETQYF
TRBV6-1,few,CASSVAVGLATLEQYF
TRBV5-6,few,CASSFGTGVTDTQYF
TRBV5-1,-,CASSLGGANSYEQYF
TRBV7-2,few,CASSRQTSESYNEQFF
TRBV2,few,CASSTGPPGLAASYEQYF
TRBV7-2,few,CASSLAGGLETQYF
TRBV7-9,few,CASSSTSGETQYF
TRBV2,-,CASSDPRTTEQYF
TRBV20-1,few,CSAARLNEQFF
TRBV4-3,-,CASSPRDRNEKLFF